The source of this T cell receptor (beta chain) is a study of shared clonotypes between healthy human individuals. Across the study: The donor group consisted of two women and three men, aged 18 to 49.

V shed 5 bases and J 4 bases; nucleotides not matched to a gene: 11. The CDR3 totals 17 residues. CDR1 SEHNR and CDR2 FQNEAQ come from the germline V gene (reference sequence). Using immunoSEQ multiplex PCR, the repertoire was profiled, and TCRdb retains in-frame clones only, with some absent. Of millions of clones listed, roughly 95% are singletons. Only CD45RO-negative cells positively selected for CCR7 counted as naive CD8 cells, so terminally differentiated effector memory CD45RA+ cells were excluded. Sequencing input: naive CD8+ T cells sorted from blood. The clonotype originates from a man aged 18 to 30 in good health. V is TRBV7-9 and J is TRBJ2-1; 10 bases align to TRBD2. The CDR3 region is CASSGGLAGERYNEQFF. The CDR3 bases are TGTGCCAGCAGCGGAGGTCTAGCGGGAGAGCGGTACAATGAGCAGTTCTTC. Full variable domain (outside the CDR3, taken from reference TRBV7-9 and TRBJ2-1): DTGVSQNPRHKITKRGQNVTFRCDPISEHNRLYWYRQTLGQGPEFLTYFQNEAQLEKSRLLSDRFSAERPKGSFSTLEIQRTEQGDSAMYLCASSGGLAGERYNEQFFGPGTRLTVL.